These T cell receptor beta chains were read from a single sample in a study of T cell responses to AZD1222 COVID-19 vaccine. Here immunoSEQ multiplex PCR was the method, and the copy in TCRdb shows in-frame clones only, minus some. The table shows roughly 100,000 clones, with around 94% occurring only once. The source material was peripheral blood, sampled on day 0 of AZD1222 vaccination. All receptors derive from an adult in good health. CDR3s include the opening cysteine and the closing phenylalanine or tryptophan. The D gene is left open where the match is weak.

cdr3_length j_call v_call d_call cdr3_nt cdr3_aa
14 TRBJ1-2 TRBV19 TRBD1 TGTGCCAGTAGCCCGGACAGGGGCCTCTATGGCTACACCTTC CASSPDRGLYGYTF
13 TRBJ1-1 TRBV2 NA TGTGCCAGCAGTGAAGCCTGGGACTTCGGAGCTTTCTTT CASSEAWDFGAFF
14 TRBJ1-5 TRBV30 TRBD1 TGTGCCTGGAGCCACGGACAGGGAGTTCAGCCCCAGCATTTT CAWSHGQGVQPQHF
15 TRBJ2-2 TRBV6-5 NA TGTGCCAGCAGGAGAAACAGGGAAAGGGTCGGGGAGCTGTTTTTT CASRRNRERVGELFF
15 TRBJ1-2 TRBV10-3 NA TGTGCCATCAGTGAATCGGGCAGAGACTCGGGCGGCTACACCTTC CAISESGRDSGGYTF
14 TRBJ1-6 TRBV2 NA TGTGCCAGCAGTCCGGAATACTATAATTCACCCCTCCACTTT CASSPEYYNSPLHF
15 TRBJ1-2 TRBV9 TRBD1 TGTGCCAGCAGCGTAGGGTCGACAGGGGCCTATGGCTACACCTTC CASSVGSTGAYGYTF
14 TRBJ2-2 TRBV29-1 TRBD1 TGCAGCGTCGACAGGGGGCTCGACACCGGGGAGCTGTTTTTT CSVDRGLDTGELFF
15 TRBJ1-5 TRBV6-5 NA TGTGCCAGCAGCATCACGAGGAGCGGGAATCAGCCCCAGCATTTT CASSITRSGNQPQHF
14 TRBJ2-7 TRBV19 NA TGTGCCAGTAGCCGTGGGACCGGGGCCTACGAGCAGTACTTC CASSRGTGAYEQYF
15 TRBJ2-7 TRBV27 NA TGTGCCAGCAGTCGCCAGGGTAAGGGGGCCTACGAGCAGTACTTC CASSRQGKGAYEQYF
13 TRBJ1-2 TRBV4-3 NA TGCGCCAGCAGCCCAGCCCTACCGGATGGCTACACCTTC CASSPALPDGYTF
15 TRBJ2-7 TRBV11-1 NA TGTGCCAGCAGCTTAGGCCCAGGGCCCTCCTACGAGCAGTACTTC CASSLGPGPSYEQYF
15 TRBJ1-4 TRBV2 TRBD1 TGTGCCAGCAGGGGGACAGGGTCCACTAATGAAAAACTGTTTTTT CASRGTGSTNEKLFF
14 TRBJ2-3 TRBV28 TRBD1 TGTGCCAGCAGTTCCAGGGGGCGGACAGATACGCAGTATTTT CASSSRGRTDTQYF
12 TRBJ1-6 TRBV28 NA TGTGCCAGCAGGGGTGACAATTCACCCCTCCACTTT CASRGDNSPLHF
14 TRBJ2-7 TRBV19 TRBD1 TGTGCCACTGCCTCGAGGACAGGGGGGATAGAGCAGTACTTC CATASRTGGIEQYF
15 TRBJ2-3 TRBV5-1 NA TGCGCCAGCAGCCCGCGACGGGATAGCACAGATACGCAGTATTTT CASSPRRDSTDTQYF
14 TRBJ1-5 TRBV7-9 NA TGTGCCAGCAGCTTATCGGGTTACAATCAGCCCCAGCATTTT CASSLSGYNQPQHF
15 TRBJ1-3 TRBV9 NA TGTGCCAGCAGCGTCGATGGATCCTCTGGAAACACCATATATTTT CASSVDGSSGNTIYF
14 TRBJ2-3 TRBV6-2/TRBV6-3 TRBD2 TGTGCCAGCAGCCGGGGGGGCTTTCTTGATACGCAGTATTTT CASSRGGFLDTQYF
15 TRBJ1-5 TRBV12-5 NA TGTGCTAGTGGTTTAGGGCATAGAAGCAATCAGCCCCAGCATTTT CASGLGHRSNQPQHF
14 TRBJ1-5 TRBV10-3 NA TGTGCCATCAGTAACAGCGCCGGCAATCAGCCCCAGCATTTT CAISNSAGNQPQHF
15 TRBJ1-5 TRBV5-6 TRBD1 TGTGCCAGCAGCTTGTTGGGACAGGGGAATCAGCCCCAGCATTTT CASSLLGQGNQPQHF
15 TRBJ2-7 TRBV19 NA TGTGCCAGTAGTATAGGGGACGGATATACCTACGAGCAGTACTTC CASSIGDGYTYEQYF